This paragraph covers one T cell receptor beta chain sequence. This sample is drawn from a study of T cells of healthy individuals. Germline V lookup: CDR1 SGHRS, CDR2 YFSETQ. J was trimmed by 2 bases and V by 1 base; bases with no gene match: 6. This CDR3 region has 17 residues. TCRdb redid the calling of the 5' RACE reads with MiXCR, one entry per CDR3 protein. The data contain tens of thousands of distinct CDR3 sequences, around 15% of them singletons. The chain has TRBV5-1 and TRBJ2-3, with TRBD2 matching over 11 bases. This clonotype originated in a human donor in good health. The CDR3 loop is CASSLPLAGGDTDTQYF. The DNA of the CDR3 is TGCGCCAGCAGCTTGCCGTTAGCGGGGGGGGACACAGATACGCAGTATTTT.